A selection of T cell receptor beta chains follows, all from one sample in a study of identical twins. MiXCR, applied by TCRdb to the 5' RACE reads, yields one record per CDR3 protein. Of around 1.7 million distinct CDR3 sequences in the sample, around 29% were seen once. The sample consisted of cord blood. These TCRs come from a newborn girl in good health. Both conserved end residues are part of each CDR3. A D gene is named only where the DNA matches it firmly. Some rows have no size entry. The others give once, few or many, or a class for an expanded clone.

D gene,V gene,J gene,clone size,CDR3 protein,CDR3 DNA
-,TRBV28,TRBJ2-7,-,CASSSPPTSREQYF,TGTGCCAGCAGTTCTCCCCCGACATCAAGGGAGCAGTACTTC
TRBD2,TRBV20-1,TRBJ2-4,few,CSATPTSGTGEQYF,TGCAGTGCTACTCCCACTAGCGGCACAGGTGAGCAGTACTTC
TRBD1,TRBV28,TRBJ2-4,-,CASSLSGTGMYF,TGTGCCAGCAGCTTATCCGGGACAGGGATGTACTTC
TRBD2,TRBV4-1,TRBJ2-5,-,CASSQVLTSGQETQYF,TGCGCCAGCAGCCAAGTCCTCACTAGCGGGCAAGAGACCCAGTACTTC
-,TRBV27,TRBJ1-4,-,CASSRRVGRGNEKLFF,TGTGCCAGCAGTAGAAGGGTGGGCAGGGGAAATGAAAAACTGTTTTTT
-,TRBV12-3/TRBV12-4,TRBJ2-5,few,CASRIMETQYF,TGTGCCAGCAGGATCATGGAGACCCAGTACTTC
TRBD1,TRBV11-3,TRBJ2-7,few,CASSPGTGASAEQYF,TGTGCCAGCAGCCCAGGGACAGGGGCCTCTGCCGAGCAGTACTTC
TRBD2,TRBV7-9,TRBJ2-4,many,CASSPTSGRKNIQYF,TGTGCCAGCAGTCCGACTAGCGGGAGAAAAAACATTCAGTACTTC
-,TRBV21-1,TRBJ1-2,-,CANRDRGLVYGYTF,TGTGCCAACCGGGACAGGGGGCTGGTCTATGGCTACACCTTC
TRBD2,TRBV20-1,TRBJ2-3,few,CSASSGLAGGQSTDTQYF,TGCAGTGCTAGTTCGGGACTAGCGGGAGGACAAAGCACAGATACGCAGTATTTT
-,TRBV7-9,TRBJ1-1,-,CASSIPLAYTEAFF,TGTGCCAGCAGCATTCCGTTGGCCTACACTGAAGCTTTCTTT
-,TRBV20-1,TRBJ2-7,-,CSAGKTTSYEQYF,TGCAGTGCTGGAAAGACTACCTCCTACGAGCAGTACTTC
TRBD2,TRBV4-2,TRBJ2-7,-,CASSRPKAGVDEQYF,TGTGCCAGCAGCCGTCCTAAAGCGGGAGTCGACGAGCAGTACTTC
-,TRBV29-1,TRBJ2-3,many,CSVSPGYTDTQYF,TGCAGCGTTTCACCGGGGTACACAGATACGCAGTATTTT
-,TRBV7-9,TRBJ1-4,few,CASSFKNEKLFF,TGTGCCAGCAGCTTCAAAAATGAAAAACTGTTTTTT
TRBD1,TRBV19,TRBJ1-5,-,CASSARDRTLHSSNQPQHF,TGTGCCAGTAGTGCCCGGGACAGGACTCTTCATTCTAGCAATCAGCCCCAGCATTTT
-,TRBV25-1,TRBJ1-6,-,CASSGDTYNSPLHF,TGTGCCAGCAGTGGAGACACCTATAATTCACCCCTCCACTTT
-,TRBV28,TRBJ2-3,-,CASSSLAKRYRTDTQYF,TGTGCCAGCAGTTCCCTCGCGAAACGTTACCGCACAGATACGCAGTATTTT
TRBD1,TRBV6-2/TRBV6-3,TRBJ2-4,-,CASSYGDRVPRVKNIQYF,TGTGCCAGCAGTTACGGGGACAGGGTGCCAAGGGTCAAAAACATTCAGTACTTC
TRBD2,TRBV5-1,TRBJ2-7,few,CASSGSGTPSYEQYF,TGCGCCAGCAGCGGAAGCGGGACGCCATCCTACGAGCAGTACTTC
-,TRBV28,TRBJ1-4,few,CATGLQATNEKLFF,TGTGCCACCGGACTCCAGGCAACTAATGAAAAACTGTTTTTT
-,TRBV11-2,TRBJ1-2,few,CASSRTEGYGYTF,TGTGCCAGCAGCAGGACAGAAGGCTATGGCTACACCTTC
-,TRBV4-1,TRBJ1-6,few,CASSQVTGSPLHF,TGCGCCAGCAGCCAAGTTACAGGTTCACCCCTCCACTTT
-,TRBV12-3/TRBV12-4,TRBJ2-4,once,CASSLRARDNLKNIQYF,TGTGCCAGCAGTTTAAGAGCGAGGGACAATTTGAAAAACATTCAGTACTTC
TRBD1,TRBV4-1,TRBJ1-6,-,CASSPGQGDNSPLHF,TGCGCCAGCAGCCCGGGACAGGGGGATAATTCACCCCTCCACTTT
-,TRBV12-3/TRBV12-4,TRBJ2-4,few,CASSPAWHKNFQYF,TGTGCCAGCAGTCCTGCCTGGCACAAAAACTTTCAGTACTTC
-,TRBV5-1,TRBJ1-2,-,CASSWEGLYGYTF,TGCGCCAGCAGTTGGGAAGGGCTCTATGGCTACACCTTC
TRBD1,TRBV6-6,TRBJ1-1,few,CASKVGTGPDTEAFF,TGTGCCAGCAAGGTTGGGACAGGGCCCGACACTGAAGCTTTCTTT
-,TRBV5-1,TRBJ1-5,-,CASSSRPGGNQPQHF,TGCGCCAGCAGCTCCCGACCAGGGGGCAATCAGCCCCAGCATTTT
TRBD2,TRBV11-2,TRBJ2-5,-,CASSSRGTSLETQYF,TGTGCCAGCAGCAGCCGAGGGACTAGCTTAGAGACCCAGTACTTC
TRBD2,TRBV6-2/TRBV6-3,TRBJ2-1,-,CASSYRRGAGGRSYNEQFF,TGTGCCAGCAGTTACCGCAGGGGAGCGGGGGGACGCTCCTACAATGAGCAGTTCTTC
TRBD2,TRBV9,TRBJ2-3,-,CASSFGLGFGTDTQYF,TGTGCCAGCAGCTTCGGACTAGGATTTGGCACAGATACGCAGTATTTT
TRBD2,TRBV5-1,TRBJ2-7,few,CASSLVAGAMYEQYF,TGCGCCAGCAGCTTGGTAGCGGGAGCTATGTACGAGCAGTACTTC
-,TRBV27,TRBJ2-1,-,CASSFPPYNEQFF,TGTGCCAGCAGTTTCCCTCCTTACAATGAGCAGTTCTTC
TRBD2,TRBV12-5,TRBJ2-4,-,CASGLVFSGGSNEQYF,TGTGCTAGTGGTTTGGTATTTAGCGGGGGGTCCAATGAGCAGTACTTC
-,TRBV6-1,TRBJ2-2,-,CAGKAANTGELFF,TGTGCCGGCAAGGCCGCGAACACCGGGGAGCTGTTTTTT
-,TRBV21-1,TRBJ2-1,-,CATAFGGVSPVEGHSEQFF,TGTGCCACCGCCTTCGGGGGGGTCTCCCCTGTGGAGGGACACAGTGAGCAGTTCTTC
-,TRBV13,TRBJ1-6,-,CASSLLAGLNSPLHF,TGTGCCAGCAGCTTATTGGCAGGGCTTAATTCACCCCTCCACTTT
-,TRBV9,TRBJ2-5,-,CASSVDRETRYF,TGTGCCAGCAGCGTAGATAGAGAGACCCGGTACTTC
-,TRBV4-1,TRBJ2-3,-,CASSPTELDPLTDTQYF,TGCGCCAGCAGCCCTACCGAATTGGATCCCTTAACAGATACGCAGTATTTT
TRBD2,TRBV18,TRBJ2-3,few,CASSHGTSGSGTDTQYF,TGTGCCAGCTCACACGGGACTAGCGGGAGCGGCACAGATACGCAGTATTTT
-,TRBV20-1,TRBJ1-1,-,CSARPGAEAFF,TGCAGTGCTAGACCAGGGGCTGAAGCTTTCTTT
-,TRBV2,TRBJ2-6,few,CASADLSGANVLTF,TGTGCCAGCGCGGACCTCTCTGGGGCCAACGTCCTGACTTTC
TRBD2,TRBV20-1,TRBJ2-4,few,CSVSGRASKNIQYF,TGCAGTGTTAGCGGGAGGGCCTCCAAAAACATTCAGTACTTC
-,TRBV29-1,TRBJ2-5,many,CSVDGTQETQYF,TGCAGCGTTGACGGGACTCAAGAGACCCAGTACTTC
-,TRBV20-1,TRBJ1-2,few,CSARYDRGPYGYTF,TGCAGTGCTAGATATGACAGAGGGCCATATGGCTACACCTTC
-,TRBV6-1,TRBJ1-3,-,CASSPGSLSSSGNTIYF,TGTGCCAGCAGCCCCGGTTCCCTAAGTTCCTCTGGAAACACCATATATTTT
-,TRBV4-2,TRBJ1-2,-,CATHEQSRGYTF,TGTGCCACCCACGAACAATCTCGTGGCTACACCTTC
-,TRBV29-1,TRBJ2-4,-,CSVVGFGKSIQYF,TGCAGCGTTGTTGGATTCGGCAAAAGCATTCAGTACTTC